This is a list of T cell receptor beta chains from one sample in a study of blood T cell repertoires in COVID-19. The method was immunoSEQ multiplex PCR; TCRdb's version includes in-frame clones alone and lacks a portion of them. The profile covers 250,000 or so clones, with about 91% appearing a single time and under 2.5% taken by the ten largest. Material: PBMCs or T cells enriched from blood (not recorded which). All receptors derive from a middle-aged woman with acute COVID-19. Both conserved end residues are part of each CDR3. D genes are given only for firm matches. Where a row states a size, it is once, few, many or the class of an expanded clone; other rows omit it.

J,V,D,size,DNA,CDR3
TRBJ1-1,TRBV20-1,TRBD1,NA,TGCAGTGCTAGTCCACAGGGGCCTGAAGCTTTCTTT,CSASPQGPEAFF
TRBJ2-2,TRBV30,NA,NA,TGTGCCTGGAGTGGATTGAGGGTTTGGGGGGAGCTGTTTTTT,CAWSGLRVWGELFF
TRBJ1-1,TRBV7-9,NA,NA,TGTGCCAGCAGCTTAGGGTCCGAGTACACTGAAGCTTTCTTT,CASSLGSEYTEAFF
TRBJ2-7,TRBV3-1/TRBV3-2,NA,NA,TGTGCCAGCAGCCCTTCGACATTTTCCTACGAGCAGTACTTC,CASSPSTFSYEQYF
TRBJ2-7,TRBV10-3,TRBD1,NA,TGTGCCATCAGTGGGGACAGGGATTTGAGCGAGCAGTACTTC,CAISGDRDLSEQYF
TRBJ2-3,TRBV6-1,TRBD2,NA,TGTGCCAGCAGTGCTTTTTTAGCGGGGGCCACAGATACGCAGTATTTT,CASSAFLAGATDTQYF
TRBJ1-1,TRBV19,NA,NA,TGTGCCAGTAGTATAGGCGTGAACACTGAAGCTTTCTTT,CASSIGVNTEAFF
TRBJ1-2,TRBV5-4,TRBD1,NA,TGTGCCAGCAGCTTCACAGGGGGAGGGTATGGCTACACCTTC,CASSFTGGGYGYTF
TRBJ1-1,TRBV25-1,NA,NA,TGTGCCAGCAGTGAATGGGAGGAGATGAACACTGAAGCTTTCTTT,CASSEWEEMNTEAFF
TRBJ2-5,TRBV24-1,NA,few,TGTGCCACCAGTGACTCCAGGGTGGGGAAGACCCAGTACTTC,CATSDSRVGKTQYF
TRBJ2-3,TRBV2,TRBD2,few,TGTGCCAGCAACCGAGCGGGGACCGGGGATACGCAGTATTTT,CASNRAGTGDTQYF
TRBJ2-5,TRBV5-1,NA,NA,TGCGCCAGCAGCTCCCGGACAGCTCCCGGGGCTACCCAGTACTTC,CASSSRTAPGATQYF
TRBJ2-3,TRBV4-3,TRBD2,NA,TGCGCCAGCAGCCAAGACTTACTAGCGGGGGGCAACACAGATACGCAGTATTTT,CASSQDLLAGGNTDTQYF
TRBJ1-4,TRBV19,NA,NA,TGTGCCAGTAGTATAACCAGACTTTCAACTAATGAAAAACTGTTTTTT,CASSITRLSTNEKLFF
TRBJ2-7,TRBV7-9,TRBD1,NA,TGTGCCAGCAGCCCTACAGGGGGCGCCGTCTACGAGCAGTACTTC,CASSPTGGAVYEQYF
TRBJ2-2,TRBV6-5,NA,NA,TGTGCCAGCAGTTACGTACCGCGCTCCTTCGGGGAGCTGTTTTTT,CASSYVPRSFGELFF
TRBJ2-2,TRBV6-2/TRBV6-3,NA,few,TGTGCCAGCAGTCGGGACGCGGGATCCACCGGGGAGCTGTTTTTT,CASSRDAGSTGELFF
TRBJ1-1,TRBV3-1/TRBV3-2,TRBD1,NA,TGTGCCAGCAGCGGGGGGACAGGGGTAACTGAAGCTTTCTTT,CASSGGTGVTEAFF
TRBJ2-1,TRBV5-4,TRBD2,NA,TGTGCCATAGGGCTAGCGGGTACCAATGAGCAGTTCTTC,CAIGLAGTNEQFF
TRBJ1-5,TRBV10-2,TRBD1,NA,TGCGCCAGCACCGACACAGGGGTTGAGCCCCAGCATTTT,CASTDTGVEPQHF
TRBJ2-1,TRBV5-1,TRBD2,NA,TGCGCCAGCAGCTTGGAGGTAGCGGGAAACAATGAGCAGTTCTTC,CASSLEVAGNNEQFF
TRBJ1-5,TRBV19,NA,NA,TGTGCCAGTAGTATCAGGGATGGCAATCAGCCCCAGCATTTT,CASSIRDGNQPQHF
TRBJ1-3,TRBV19,NA,NA,TGTGCCAGTAGGACACAGGGTCTTCTTGGAAACACCATATATTTT,CASRTQGLLGNTIYF
TRBJ1-2,TRBV19,NA,NA,TGTGCCAGTACCCCGACAGATATCTATGGCTACACCTTC,CASTPTDIYGYTF
TRBJ1-4,TRBV5-5,TRBD1,NA,TGTGCCAGCAGCTATGAGGACAGGGACGAAAAACTGTTTTTT,CASSYEDRDEKLFF
TRBJ2-1,TRBV7-2,NA,NA,TGTGCCAGCAGCTTTCCTCGATGGGCGGGTCCCGGGATGGGGAATGAGCAGTTCTTC,CASSFPRWAGPGMGNEQFF
TRBJ2-2,TRBV18,TRBD1,NA,TGTGCCAGCTCACCACTTACAGGGGCGAACACCGGGGAGCTGTTTTTT,CASSPLTGANTGELFF
TRBJ2-5,TRBV4-3,TRBD2,once,TGCGCCAGCAGCCAAAACTCAGCTAGCGGGTTCCAAGAGACCCAGTACTTC,CASSQNSASGFQETQYF
TRBJ2-2,TRBV13,NA,NA,TGTGCCAGCAGCCGGGACATCCAAAGCCGGGAGCTGTTTTTT,CASSRDIQSRELFF
TRBJ2-5,TRBV11-3,TRBD1,NA,TGTGCCAGCAGCACAGGACAGGGTTTTGAGACCCAGTACTTC,CASSTGQGFETQYF
TRBJ2-1,TRBV5-1,NA,NA,TGCGCCAGCAGCTCCCAAGGATCCGGGGGTTCCTACAATGAGCAGTTCTTC,CASSSQGSGGSYNEQFF
TRBJ1-5,TRBV12-3/TRBV12-4,NA,NA,TGTGCCAGCAGTTTATATAATCAGCCCCAGCATTTT,CASSLYNQPQHF
TRBJ2-1,TRBV19,TRBD2,NA,TGTGCCAGTAAGATCTGGCGGGAGGGCAACAATGAGCAGTTCTTC,CASKIWREGNNEQFF
TRBJ1-4,TRBV5-4,NA,NA,TGTGCCAGCAGCAGTTACGGGGGAACTAATGAAAAACTGTTTTTT,CASSSYGGTNEKLFF
TRBJ1-5,TRBV19,NA,NA,TGTGCCAGTAGTAGGCTAGTGGGTCAGCCCCAGCATTTT,CASSRLVGQPQHF
TRBJ1-1,TRBV5-1,NA,NA,TGCGCCAGCAGCCCGGGACTTGTGAACACTGAAGCTTTCTTT,CASSPGLVNTEAFF
TRBJ1-3,TRBV12-3/TRBV12-4,NA,NA,TGTGCCAGCAGTTTTGGACAGGGAAACACCATATATTTT,CASSFGQGNTIYF
TRBJ1-2,TRBV6-6,NA,NA,TGTGCCAGCAGCCCTGACAGACTTAACTATGGCTACACCTTC,CASSPDRLNYGYTF
TRBJ1-4,TRBV19,TRBD1,NA,TGTGCCAGTAGTATCAACAGGGGGGATACAAATGAAAAACTGTTTTTT,CASSINRGDTNEKLFF
TRBJ2-1,TRBV4-3,NA,NA,TGCGCCAGCAGCCAAAGTCAGATATACAATGAGCAGTTCTTC,CASSQSQIYNEQFF
TRBJ1-6,TRBV7-9,NA,NA,TGTGCCAGCAGCCGGGACAACTATAATTCACCCCTCCACTTT,CASSRDNYNSPLHF
TRBJ1-6,TRBV29-1,NA,NA,TGCAGCGTTCGAGTAGGAGGGTATAATTCACCCCTCCACTTT,CSVRVGGYNSPLHF
TRBJ1-5,TRBV30,TRBD1,NA,TGTGCCTGGACGGACAGGGTCGGGCCTCAGCCCCAGCATTTT,CAWTDRVGPQPQHF
TRBJ2-1,TRBV7-8,TRBD2,NA,TGTGCCAGCAGCTTAGCGCCCGGGAGGGCCCGTTCACTATACAATGAGCAGTTCTTC,CASSLAPGRARSLYNEQFF
TRBJ1-4,TRBV5-6,NA,NA,TGTGCCAGCAGCTTGGGGCAGGGGCGGACTAATGAAAAACTGTTTTTT,CASSLGQGRTNEKLFF
TRBJ2-1,TRBV5-1,NA,once,TGCGCCAGCAGCCCGACTAGTTTATTCGGGGGTGAGCAGTTCTTC,CASSPTSLFGGEQFF
TRBJ1-2,TRBV19,NA,NA,TGTGCCAGTAGTATAGGTGCAGGCTATAACTATGGCTACACCTTC,CASSIGAGYNYGYTF
TRBJ1-1,TRBV6-5,TRBD1,NA,TGTGCCAGCAGTCGGACAGGGGTCGAGACTGAAGCTTTCTTT,CASSRTGVETEAFF
TRBJ1-2,TRBV2,TRBD1,NA,TGTGCCAGCAGAGACTTACTAACAGGGGCCATCTATGGCTACACCTTC,CASRDLLTGAIYGYTF
TRBJ2-3,TRBV15,TRBD2,NA,TGTGCCACCAGCAGAGAGGGTAGCGGGAGATGGACAGATACGCAGTATTTT,CATSREGSGRWTDTQYF
TRBJ2-2,TRBV7-8,NA,NA,TGTGCCAGCAGCCGAGACAGCCCCGGGGAGCTGTTTTTT,CASSRDSPGELFF
TRBJ2-3,TRBV5-4,TRBD2,once,TGTGCCAGCAGCTGGCGCGGGAGCCCAGATACGCAGTATTTT,CASSWRGSPDTQYF
TRBJ2-1,TRBV19,TRBD2,NA,TGTGCCAGTAGTCCCGGACTAGCGTGGTCCTACAATGAGCAGTTCTTC,CASSPGLAWSYNEQFF
TRBJ1-1,TRBV5-6,NA,NA,TGTGCCAGCAGCTTATTAGTAACAGGGAACACTGAAGCTTTCTTT,CASSLLVTGNTEAFF
TRBJ2-3,TRBV25-1,NA,NA,NA,CASSSSQGWTDTQYF